This is a list of T cell receptor beta chains from one sample in a study of CD8+CD57+ T cells in acquired aplastic anemia. TCRdb called the reads again in MiXCR, with one record for every CDR3 protein. The sample has roughly 300,000 distinct CDR3 sequences, approximately 56% seen once. What was sequenced was sorted CD4+, CD8+, or CD8+CD57+ T cells (not recorded which) from PBMCs. The source of these receptors is a human donor with severe aplastic anemia or a healthy control (not recorded which). The CDR3 runs from the conserved cysteine through the conserved F or W. Fields, in order: CDR3 protein, CDR3 DNA, clone size, V gene, D gene, CDR3 length, J gene. The D gene is left open where the match is weak. Clone size is shown for a subset of rows, as once, few, many or a class of expanded clone.

CDR3: CASARGTGPLEQYF; DNA: TGTGCCAGCGCCAGAGGGACAGGGCCCTTGGAGCAGTACTTC; size: few; V: TRBV2; D: TRBD1; length: 14; J: TRBJ2-7
CDR3: CSVAGLAGGETQYF; DNA: TGCAGCGTTGCGGGACTAGCGGGGGGTGAGACCCAGTACTTC; size: -; V: TRBV29-1; D: TRBD2; length: 14; J: TRBJ2-5
CDR3: CASSLAGRLVDEQFF; DNA: TGTGCCAGCAGCTTAGCGGGTCGGCTGGTCGATGAGCAGTTCTTC; size: many; V: TRBV7-2; D: -; length: 15; J: TRBJ2-1
CDR3: CASSSQGLASYEQYF; DNA: TGTGCCAGCAGCTCACAGGGGCTGGCCTCCTACGAGCAGTACTTC; size: many; V: TRBV7-2; D: TRBD1; length: 15; J: TRBJ2-7
CDR3: CASRRTGANVLTF; DNA: TGTGCCAGTAGGCGAACTGGGGCCAACGTCCTGACTTTC; size: -; V: TRBV19; D: -; length: 13; J: TRBJ2-6
CDR3: CASSEIFTDTQYF; DNA: TGTGCCAGCAGTGAGATTTTCACAGATACGCAGTATTTT; size: many; V: TRBV2; D: -; length: 13; J: TRBJ2-3
CDR3: CASSAGTGYGYTF; DNA: TGTGCCAGCAGCGCCGGGACAGGCTATGGCTACACCTTC; size: many; V: TRBV11-2; D: TRBD1; length: 13; J: TRBJ1-2
CDR3: CAISESRTSGADTQYF; DNA: TGTGCCATCAGTGAGAGCCGGACTAGCGGGGCAGATACGCAGTATTTT; size: -; V: TRBV10-3; D: TRBD2; length: 16; J: TRBJ2-3
CDR3: CASARTLVNTEAFF; DNA: TGTGCCAGCGCCCGTACACTTGTGAACACTGAAGCTTTCTTT; size: few; V: TRBV2; D: -; length: 14; J: TRBJ1-1
CDR3: CASSRPEGTGELFF; DNA: TGTGCCAGCAGCCGTCCCGAAGGTACCGGGGAGCTGTTTTTT; size: -; V: TRBV7-9; D: -; length: 14; J: TRBJ2-2
CDR3: CASSLSEYEQYF; DNA: TGCGCCAGCAGCTTGAGTGAGTACGAGCAGTACTTC; size: many; V: TRBV5-1; D: -; length: 12; J: TRBJ2-7
CDR3: CASSEQVGGNSPLHF; DNA: TGTGCCAGCAGTGAGCAAGTTGGGGGGAATTCACCCCTCCACTTT; size: -; V: TRBV2; D: -; length: 15; J: TRBJ1-6
CDR3: CASSVQISGRAHF; DNA: TGTGCCAGCAGTGTGCAGATTAGCGGGAGGGCCCATTTT; size: -; V: TRBV2; D: TRBD2; length: 13; J: TRBJ2-3
CDR3: CSAIDRVSYEQYF; DNA: TGCAGTGCTATAGACAGGGTGTCCTACGAGCAGTACTTC; size: few; V: TRBV20-1; D: TRBD1; length: 13; J: TRBJ2-7
CDR3: CASTQGEGGRGNQPQHF; DNA: TGCGCCAGCACTCAAGGGGAGGGGGGAAGAGGCAATCAGCCCCAGCATTTT; size: -; V: TRBV10-1; D: -; length: 17; J: TRBJ1-5
CDR3: CSARDIGTGAYEQYF; DNA: TGCAGTGCTAGAGATATTGGGACAGGGGCTTACGAGCAGTACTTC; size: -; V: TRBV20-1; D: TRBD1; length: 15; J: TRBJ2-7
CDR3: CASSYRDVRRVIYNEQFF; DNA: TGTGCCAGCAGCTACCGGGACGTCCGGAGGGTTATTTACAATGAGCAGTTCTTC; size: -; V: TRBV12-3/TRBV12-4; D: -; length: 18; J: TRBJ2-1
CDR3: CATSVGTTNEKLFF; DNA: TGTGCCACCAGTGTTGGTACAACTAATGAAAAACTGTTTTTT; size: -; V: TRBV24-1; D: -; length: 14; J: TRBJ1-4
CDR3: CASSIPGRTYEQYF; DNA: TGTGCCAGTAGTATCCCAGGGAGGACCTACGAGCAGTACTTC; size: many; V: TRBV19; D: -; length: 14; J: TRBJ2-7
CDR3: CSARGGVGETQYF; DNA: TGCAGTGCTAGAGGGGGTGTAGGAGAGACCCAGTATTTC; size: few; V: TRBV20-1; D: -; length: 13; J: TRBJ2-5
CDR3: CASTSPGLAGDHYEQYF; DNA: TGTGCCAGCACCTCCCCGGGACTAGCGGGGGATCACTACGAGCAGTACTTC; size: many; V: TRBV28; D: TRBD2; length: 17; J: TRBJ2-7
CDR3: CASSWDNGHGEKLFF; DNA: TGCGCCAGCAGCTGGGACAACGGCCATGGTGAAAAACTGTTTTTT; size: once; V: TRBV5-1; D: -; length: 15; J: TRBJ1-4
CDR3: CASSLTTGWSYEQYF; DNA: TGTGCCAGCAGCCTAACGACAGGGTGGTCCTACGAGCAGTACTTC; size: -; V: TRBV14; D: TRBD1; length: 15; J: TRBJ2-7
CDR3: CASSLVGRGNSPLHF; DNA: TGTGCCAGCAGCTTGGTAGGCAGGGGTAATTCACCCCTCCACTTT; size: -; V: TRBV7-2; D: -; length: 15; J: TRBJ1-6
CDR3: CSASLAGSSYNEQFF; DNA: TGCAGTGCTAGCTTAGCGGGGAGCTCCTACAATGAGCAGTTCTTC; size: many; V: TRBV20-1; D: TRBD2; length: 15; J: TRBJ2-1
CDR3: CASSLIWTGGDQPQHF; DNA: TGTGCCAGCAGCTTAATCTGGACAGGGGGTGATCAGCCCCAGCATTTT; size: -; V: TRBV7-2; D: TRBD1; length: 16; J: TRBJ1-5
CDR3: CASSQAWRIPGKQFF; DNA: TGTGCCAGCAGCCAAGCGTGGAGAATACCCGGGAAGCAGTTCTTC; size: few; V: TRBV3-1; D: -; length: 15; J: TRBJ2-1
CDR3: CASSQGQGAVGGNQPQHF; DNA: TGTGCCAGCAGCCAAGGGCAGGGGGCAGTTGGAGGCAATCAGCCCCAGCATTTT; size: few; V: TRBV3-1; D: TRBD1; length: 18; J: TRBJ1-5
CDR3: CASSSPRVGSYGYTF; DNA: TGTGCCAGCAGCTCTCCCCGAGTAGGGTCCTATGGCTACACCTTC; size: many; V: TRBV11-2; D: -; length: 15; J: TRBJ1-2
CDR3: CASSHGTSGSYEQYF; DNA: TGTGCCAGCAGCCACGGGACTAGCGGATCCTACGAGCAGTACTTC; size: -; V: TRBV7-9; D: TRBD2; length: 15; J: TRBJ2-7
CDR3: CGSSLRQYNEQFF; DNA: TGTGGGAGCAGCTTAAGGCAGTACAATGAGCAGTTCTTC; size: -; V: TRBV7-9; D: -; length: 13; J: TRBJ2-1
CDR3: CASRSGTPANSPLHF; DNA: TGCGCCAGCAGGTCCGGAACTCCCGCGAATTCACCCCTCCACTTT; size: -; V: TRBV5-1; D: -; length: 15; J: TRBJ1-6
CDR3: CSVVRTSGNNEQFF; DNA: TGCAGCGTAGTTAGGACTAGCGGAAACAATGAGCAGTTCTTC; size: -; V: TRBV29-1; D: TRBD2; length: 14; J: TRBJ2-1
CDR3: CASSQYFADRRNEQFF; DNA: TGTGCCAGCAGCCAATATTTCGCCGACAGAAGGAATGAGCAGTTCTTC; size: -; V: TRBV7-8; D: -; length: 16; J: TRBJ2-1
CDR3: CASSLFADEQYF; DNA: TGTGCCAGCAGCTTATTCGCGGACGAGCAGTACTTC; size: once; V: TRBV7-9; D: -; length: 12; J: TRBJ2-7
CDR3: CACSDRLAGGYEQYF; DNA: TGCGCCTGCAGTGATCGACTAGCGGGGGGCTACGAGCAGTACTTC; size: once; V: TRBV10-1; D: TRBD2; length: 15; J: TRBJ2-7
CDR3: CASSVIQGTGYTF; DNA: TGTGCCAGCAGCGTAATTCAGGGTACCGGCTACACCTTC; size: -; V: TRBV9; D: -; length: 13; J: TRBJ1-2
CDR3: CASSLRQVNSGNTIYF; DNA: TGTGCCAGCAGCTTACGCCAGGTCAACTCTGGAAACACCATATATTTT; size: many; V: TRBV7-8; D: -; length: 16; J: TRBJ1-3
CDR3: CASSQLGTGRYEQYF; DNA: TGCGCCAGCAGCCAATTAGGGACAGGGCGCTACGAGCAGTACTTC; size: few; V: TRBV4-1; D: TRBD1; length: 15; J: TRBJ2-7
CDR3: CASSPGLGVIYGYTF; DNA: TGTGCCAGTAGTCCTGGATTAGGGGTGATCTATGGCTACACCTTC; size: -; V: TRBV19; D: -; length: 15; J: TRBJ1-2
CDR3: CASSLGEYTEAFF; DNA: TGTGCCAGCAGTCTGGGTGAATACACTGAAGCTTTCTTT; size: few; V: TRBV2; D: -; length: 13; J: TRBJ1-1
CDR3: CAIRAGQGDNSPLHF; DNA: TGTGCCATCAGGGCCGGACAGGGGGATAATTCACCCCTCCACTTT; size: -; V: TRBV10-3; D: TRBD1; length: 15; J: TRBJ1-6
CDR3: CASSLVGTSGGAVEQYF; DNA: TGTGCCAGCAGCTTAGTTGGGACTAGCGGGGGGGCCGTTGAGCAGTACTTC; size: -; V: TRBV7-2; D: TRBD2; length: 17; J: TRBJ2-7
CDR3: CASSLWAGGNTEAFF; DNA: TGTGCCAGCAGCTTATGGGCAGGGGGAAACACTGAAGCTTTCTTT; size: -; V: TRBV7-2; D: TRBD1; length: 15; J: TRBJ1-1
CDR3: CASGGSTGARNEQFF; DNA: TGTGCCAGCGGGGGTTCCACGGGGGCAAGAAATGAGCAGTTCTTC; size: many; V: TRBV5-6; D: -; length: 15; J: TRBJ2-1
CDR3: CASSLWLLGRDSPLHF; DNA: TGTGCCAGCAGCTTGTGGCTCCTAGGACGGGATTCACCCCTCCACTTT; size: many; V: TRBV5-6; D: -; length: 16; J: TRBJ1-6
CDR3: CASSLGLDRVAGELFF; DNA: TGCGCCAGCAGCTTGGGACTGGACAGGGTGGCCGGGGAGCTGTTTTTT; size: -; V: TRBV5-1; D: TRBD1; length: 16; J: TRBJ2-2
CDR3: CAIGGLAPRTGELFF; DNA: TGTGCCATCGGGGGACTAGCGCCCAGGACCGGGGAGCTGTTTTTT; size: -; V: TRBV10-3; D: TRBD2; length: 15; J: TRBJ2-2
CDR3: CASSLPRGGETQYF; DNA: TGTGCCAGCAGTTTACCCCGGGGAGGAGAGACCCAGTACTTC; size: -; V: TRBV12-3/TRBV12-4; D: -; length: 14; J: TRBJ2-5
CDR3: CASSVVGAPYNEQFF; DNA: TGTGCCAGCAGCGTAGTGGGGGCCCCCTACAATGAGCAGTTCTTC; size: many; V: TRBV9; D: -; length: 15; J: TRBJ2-1
CDR3: CASTLPGAIDTGELFF; DNA: TGTGCCAGCACCCTACCAGGGGCCATAGACACCGGGGAGCTGTTTTTT; size: -; V: TRBV7-9; D: -; length: 16; J: TRBJ2-2
CDR3: CASSSTGGTGDEQFF; DNA: TGTGCCAGCAGCTCAACAGGGGGCACAGGCGATGAGCAGTTCTTC; size: -; V: TRBV7-3; D: TRBD1; length: 15; J: TRBJ2-1
CDR3: CASSLEVNSPLHF; DNA: TGTGCCAGCAGCTTAGAGGTGAATTCACCCCTCCACTTT; size: many; V: TRBV7-9; D: -; length: 13; J: TRBJ1-6
CDR3: CASSLEGEAFF; DNA: TGTGCCAGCAGCTTAGAGGGGGAAGCTTTCTTT; size: -; V: TRBV5-6; D: -; length: 11; J: TRBJ1-1
CDR3: CASATRDQNTEAFF; DNA: TGTGCTAGTGCTACCAGGGACCAAAACACTGAAGCTTTCTTT; size: -; V: TRBV12-5; D: -; length: 14; J: TRBJ1-1
CDR3: CASSSTSRGHKNIQYF; DNA: TGTGCCAGCAGTTCAACCAGCAGGGGTCACAAAAACATTCAGTACTTC; size: -; V: TRBV12-3/TRBV12-4; D: -; length: 16; J: TRBJ2-4
CDR3: CASSPLAGVRGNEQFF; DNA: TGTGCCAGCAGCCCGTTAGCGGGAGTGAGAGGAAATGAGCAGTTCTTC; size: -; V: TRBV14; D: TRBD2; length: 16; J: TRBJ2-1
CDR3: CSVVTGSSYEQYF; DNA: TGCAGCGTTGTAACAGGGAGCTCCTACGAGCAGTACTTC; size: -; V: TRBV29-1; D: -; length: 13; J: TRBJ2-7
CDR3: CASSFLGERSKYRTEAFF; DNA: TGCGCCAGCAGCTTCCTCGGGGAACGCTCTAAATATCGTACTGAAGCTTTCTTT; size: -; V: TRBV5-1; D: -; length: 18; J: TRBJ1-1
CDR3: CASSVVPGQGGYGYTF; DNA: TGTGCCAGCAGCGTAGTCCCTGGACAGGGTGGATATGGCTACACCTTC; size: -; V: TRBV9; D: TRBD1; length: 16; J: TRBJ1-2